This is a list of T cell receptor beta chains from one sample in a study of T-cell memory formation after mild COVID-19. TCRdb reprocessed the 5' RACE reads via MiXCR and lists one record per CDR3 protein. Of roughly 150,000 distinct CDR3 sequences in the sample, roughly 13% were seen once. Sequences were obtained from PBMCs or a T cell subset sorted from them (not recorded which). The receptors were sampled from a man younger than 35 who had mild COVID-19 (a few samples of this study predate the infection). Cell type and time point are not known. CDR3s include the opening cysteine and the closing phenylalanine or tryptophan. D genes are given only for firm matches. Clone size appears in some rows only: once, few, many, or a class for an expanded clone.

d_call	v_call	j_call	cdr3_length	clone_size	cdr3_nt	cdr3_aa
TRBD2	TRBV6-6	TRBJ2-3	16	few	TGTGCCAGCAGTCCCGGACTAGCGGGGTACACAGATACGCAGTATTTT	CASSPGLAGYTDTQYF
.	TRBV4-2	TRBJ1-4	20	few	TGTGCCAGCAGCCCCGAACGGGGATCGGGGTCTTTGGCAACTAATGAAAAACTGTTTTTT	CASSPERGSGSLATNEKLFF
.	TRBV4-1	TRBJ1-5	16	.	TGCGCCAGCAGCCAAGGGGGACTCCTCGGCAATCAGCCCCAGCATTTT	CASSQGGLLGNQPQHF
.	TRBV7-2	TRBJ2-7	15	.	TGTGCCAGCAGCTTTAGCGCCCTAAGCTCCTACGAGCAGTACTTC	CASSFSALSSYEQYF
.	TRBV7-2	TRBJ2-5	13	few	TGTGCCAGCAGCTTAGTAGACCAGCGTCTACAGTACTTC	CASSLVDQRLQYF
.	TRBV5-1	TRBJ2-3	13	.	TGCGCCAGCAGACTGGGAGGCACAGATACGCAGTATTTT	CASRLGGTDTQYF
TRBD2	TRBV7-2	TRBJ2-2	13	few	TGTGCCAGCAGCTTTGGGGGGGCCGGGGAGCTGTTTTTT	CASSFGGAGELFF
TRBD2	TRBV3-1	TRBJ2-1	16	few	TGTGCCAGCAACCAACTAGCGGGGGGGCCGGGTGGTGAGCAGTTCTTC	CASNQLAGGPGGEQFF
TRBD1	TRBV4-3	TRBJ1-1	17	many	TGCGCCAGCAGCCAAGTGGGGACAGGGCGGAGGAACACTGAAGCTTTCTTT	CASSQVGTGRRNTEAFF
.	TRBV6-2/TRBV6-3	TRBJ1-1	14	few	TGTGCCAGCAGGGGAAGGGTTGGGGGCACTGAAGCTTTCTTT	CASRGRVGGTEAFF
TRBD1	TRBV7-3	TRBJ2-3	14	few	TGTGCCAGCAGCCTGACAGGGGCCCCAGATACGCAGTATTTT	CASSLTGAPDTQYF
.	TRBV13	TRBJ2-1	13	once	TGTGCCAGCACTCTCGGGACTTCGAATGAGCAGTTCTTC	CASTLGTSNEQFF